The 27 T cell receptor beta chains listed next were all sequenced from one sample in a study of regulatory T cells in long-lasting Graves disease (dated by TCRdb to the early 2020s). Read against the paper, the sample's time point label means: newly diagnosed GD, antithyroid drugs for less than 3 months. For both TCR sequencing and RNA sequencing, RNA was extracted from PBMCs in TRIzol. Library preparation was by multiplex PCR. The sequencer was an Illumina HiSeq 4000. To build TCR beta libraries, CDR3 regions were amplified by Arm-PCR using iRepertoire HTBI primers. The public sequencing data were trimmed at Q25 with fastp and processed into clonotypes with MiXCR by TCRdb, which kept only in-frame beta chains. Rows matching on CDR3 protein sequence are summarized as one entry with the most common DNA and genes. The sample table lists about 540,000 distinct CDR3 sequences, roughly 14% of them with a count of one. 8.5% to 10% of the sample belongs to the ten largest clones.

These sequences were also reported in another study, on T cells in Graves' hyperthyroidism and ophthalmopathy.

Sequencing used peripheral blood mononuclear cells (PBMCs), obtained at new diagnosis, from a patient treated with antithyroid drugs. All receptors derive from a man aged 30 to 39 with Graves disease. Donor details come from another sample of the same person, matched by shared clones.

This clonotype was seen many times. As DNA, the CDR3 is TGCAGTGCTATCGCCCGGGACAGGGGGGCCAAAAACATTCAGTACTTC. Amino acid sequence: CSAIARDRGAKNIQYF. This sequence joins TRBV20-1 and TRBJ2-4, with 11 bases aligning to TRBD1. Germline-derived CDR1 and CDR2 are DFQATT and SNEGSKA (reference sequence). The J segment lost 1 base and the V segment lost 4 bases, leaving 6 bases of the junction unmatched. This CDR3 has 16 amino acids.

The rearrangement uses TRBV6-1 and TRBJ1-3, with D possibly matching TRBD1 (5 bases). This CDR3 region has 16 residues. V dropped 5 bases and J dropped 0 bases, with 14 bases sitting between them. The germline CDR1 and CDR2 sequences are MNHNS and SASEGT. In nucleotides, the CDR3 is TGTGCCAGCAGTCGGGACGGCGGTTACTCTGGAAACACCATATATTTT. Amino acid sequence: CASSRDGGYSGNTIYF.

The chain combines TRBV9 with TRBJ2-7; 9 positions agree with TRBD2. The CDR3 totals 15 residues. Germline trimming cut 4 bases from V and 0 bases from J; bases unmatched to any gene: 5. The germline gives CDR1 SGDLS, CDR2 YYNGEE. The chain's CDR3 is CASSPFSGGSYEQYF. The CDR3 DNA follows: TGTGCCAGCAGCCCCTTTAGCGGGGGCTCCTACGAGCAGTACTTC.

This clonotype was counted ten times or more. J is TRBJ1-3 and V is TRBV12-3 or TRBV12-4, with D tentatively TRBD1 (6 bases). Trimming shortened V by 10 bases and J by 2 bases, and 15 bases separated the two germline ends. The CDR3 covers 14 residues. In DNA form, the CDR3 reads TGTGCCACCTCCCAGGGGATTACTGGAAACACCATATATTTT. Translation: CATSQGITGNTIYF.

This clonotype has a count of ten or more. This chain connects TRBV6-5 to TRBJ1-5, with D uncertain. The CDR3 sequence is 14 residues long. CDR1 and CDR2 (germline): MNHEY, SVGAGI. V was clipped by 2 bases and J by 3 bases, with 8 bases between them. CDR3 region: CASSYGRDNQPQHF. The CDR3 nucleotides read TGTGCCAGCAGTTACGGACGGGACAATCAGCCCCAGCATTTT.

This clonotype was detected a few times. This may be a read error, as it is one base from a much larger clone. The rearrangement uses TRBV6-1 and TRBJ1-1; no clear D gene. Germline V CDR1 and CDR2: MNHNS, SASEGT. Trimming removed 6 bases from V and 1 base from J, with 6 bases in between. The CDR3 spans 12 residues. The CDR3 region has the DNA TGTGCCAGCAGGTTACAGAACACTGAAGCTTTCTTT. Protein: CASRLQNTEAFF.

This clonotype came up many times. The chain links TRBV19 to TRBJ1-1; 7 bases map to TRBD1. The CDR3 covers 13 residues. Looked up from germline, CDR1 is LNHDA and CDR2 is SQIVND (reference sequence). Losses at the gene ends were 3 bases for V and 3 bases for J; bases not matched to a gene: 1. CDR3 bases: TGTGCCAGTAGTATCGGACAGGACACTGAAGCTTTCTTT. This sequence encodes CASSIGQDTEAFF.

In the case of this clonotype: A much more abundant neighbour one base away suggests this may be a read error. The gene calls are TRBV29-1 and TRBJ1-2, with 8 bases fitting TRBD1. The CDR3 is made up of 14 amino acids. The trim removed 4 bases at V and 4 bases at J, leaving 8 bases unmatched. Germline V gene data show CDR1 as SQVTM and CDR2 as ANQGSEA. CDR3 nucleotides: TGCAGCGTTGGAAACGGCCAGGGGGCCTATGGCTACACCTTC. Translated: CSVGNGQGAYGYTF.

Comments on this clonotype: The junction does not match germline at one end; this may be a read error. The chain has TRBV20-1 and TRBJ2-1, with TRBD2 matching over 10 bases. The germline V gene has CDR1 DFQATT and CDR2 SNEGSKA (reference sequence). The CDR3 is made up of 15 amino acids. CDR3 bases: TGCGGTGCTTTCCGGACTAGCGGATTATACAATGAGCAGTTCTTC. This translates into CGAFRTSGLYNEQFF.

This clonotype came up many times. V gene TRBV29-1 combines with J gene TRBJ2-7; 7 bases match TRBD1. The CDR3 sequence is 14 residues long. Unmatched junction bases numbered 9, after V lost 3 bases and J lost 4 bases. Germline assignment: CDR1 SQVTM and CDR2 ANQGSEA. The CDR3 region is CSVDPQGIGYEQYF. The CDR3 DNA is TGCAGCGTTGACCCACAGGGGATCGGGTACGAGCAGTACTTC.

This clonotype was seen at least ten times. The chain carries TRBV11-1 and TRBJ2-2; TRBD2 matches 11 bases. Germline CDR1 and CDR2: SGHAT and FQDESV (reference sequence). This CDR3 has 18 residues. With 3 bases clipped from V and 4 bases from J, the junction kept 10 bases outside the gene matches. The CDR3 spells CASSFAVAGGIRTGELFF. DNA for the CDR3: TGTGCCAGCAGCTTCGCGGTAGCGGGAGGGATTCGCACCGGGGAGCTGTTTTTT. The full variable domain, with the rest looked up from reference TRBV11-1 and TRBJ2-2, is EAEVAQSPRYKITEKSQAVAFWCDPISGHATLYWYRQILGQGPELLVQFQDESVVDDSQLPKDRFSAERLKGVDSTLKIQPAELGDSAMYLCASSFAVAGGIRTGELFFGEGSRLTVL.

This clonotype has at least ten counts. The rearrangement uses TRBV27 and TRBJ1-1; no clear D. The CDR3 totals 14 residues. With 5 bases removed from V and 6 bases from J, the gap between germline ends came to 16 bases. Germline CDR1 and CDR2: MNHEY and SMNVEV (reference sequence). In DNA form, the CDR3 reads TGTGCCAGCAGTCCCCGGCGGGGATTAGCTGAAGCTTTCTTT. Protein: CASSPRRGLAEAFF.

CDR3 region: CASSPFLAREQFF. The CDR3 nucleotides are TGTGCCAGCTCACCATTCCTAGCTAGGGAGCAGTTCTTC. The chain uses TRBV18 and TRBJ2-1, with D possibly matching TRBD2 (5 bases). The CDR3 has 13 residues. The V end was cut by 2 bases, the J end by 10 bases, with 12 bases between. CDR1 and CDR2 from the germline V gene are KGHSH and LQKENI.

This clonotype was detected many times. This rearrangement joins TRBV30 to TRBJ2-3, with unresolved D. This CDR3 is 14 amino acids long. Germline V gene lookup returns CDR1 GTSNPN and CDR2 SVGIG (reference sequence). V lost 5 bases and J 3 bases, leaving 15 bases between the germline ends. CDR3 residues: CAWGATERTDTQYF. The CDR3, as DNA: TGTGCCTGGGGCGCCACGGAACGAACAGATACGCAGTATTTT.

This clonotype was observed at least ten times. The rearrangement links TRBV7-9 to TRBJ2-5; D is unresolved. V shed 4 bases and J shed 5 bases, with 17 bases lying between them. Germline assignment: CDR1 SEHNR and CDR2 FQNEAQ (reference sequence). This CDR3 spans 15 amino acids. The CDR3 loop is CASSSTFPKRETQYF. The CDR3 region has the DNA TGTGCCAGCAGCTCTACTTTTCCCAAACGGGAGACCCAGTACTTC.

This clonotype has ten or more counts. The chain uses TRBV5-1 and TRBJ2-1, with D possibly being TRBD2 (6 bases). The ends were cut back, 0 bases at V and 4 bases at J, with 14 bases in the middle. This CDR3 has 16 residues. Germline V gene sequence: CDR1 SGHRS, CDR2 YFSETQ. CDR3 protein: CASSLGAGSGYNEQFF. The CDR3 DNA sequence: TGCGCCAGCAGCTTGGGCGCGGGGAGTGGGTACAATGAGCAGTTCTTC. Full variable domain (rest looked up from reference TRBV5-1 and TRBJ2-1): KAGVTQTPRYLIKTRGQQVTLSCSPISGHRSVSWYQQTPGQGLQFLFEYFSETQRNKGNFPGRFSGRQFSNSRSEMNVSTLELGDSALYLCASSLGAGSGYNEQFFGPGTRLTVL.

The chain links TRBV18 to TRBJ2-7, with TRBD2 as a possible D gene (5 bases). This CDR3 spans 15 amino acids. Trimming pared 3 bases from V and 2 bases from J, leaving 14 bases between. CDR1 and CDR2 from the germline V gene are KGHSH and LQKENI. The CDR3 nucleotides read TGTGCCAGCTCACCGGGGAGCATTAGGGCCTACGAGCAGTACTTC. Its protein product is CASSPGSIRAYEQYF.

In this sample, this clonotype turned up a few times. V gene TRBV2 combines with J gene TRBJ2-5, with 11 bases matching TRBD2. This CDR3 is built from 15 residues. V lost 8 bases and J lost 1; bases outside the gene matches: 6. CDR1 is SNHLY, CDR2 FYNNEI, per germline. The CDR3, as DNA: TGTGCCAGCGAACTAGCGGGAGTCTTCCAAGAGACCCAGTACTTC. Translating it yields CASELAGVFQETQYF.

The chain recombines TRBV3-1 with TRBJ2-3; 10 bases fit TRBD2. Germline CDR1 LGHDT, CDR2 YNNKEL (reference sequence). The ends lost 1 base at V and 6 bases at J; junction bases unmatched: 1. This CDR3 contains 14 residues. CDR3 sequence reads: CASSQGAGGDTQYF. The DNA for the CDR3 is TGTGCCAGCAGCCAAGGAGCGGGAGGGGATACGCAGTATTTT.

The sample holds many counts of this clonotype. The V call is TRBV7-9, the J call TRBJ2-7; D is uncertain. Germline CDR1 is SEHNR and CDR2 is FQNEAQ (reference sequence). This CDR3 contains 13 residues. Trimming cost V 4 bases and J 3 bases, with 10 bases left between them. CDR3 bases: TGTGCCAGCAGCTCAACGGGTCGCTACGAGCAGTACTTC. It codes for CASSSTGRYEQYF.

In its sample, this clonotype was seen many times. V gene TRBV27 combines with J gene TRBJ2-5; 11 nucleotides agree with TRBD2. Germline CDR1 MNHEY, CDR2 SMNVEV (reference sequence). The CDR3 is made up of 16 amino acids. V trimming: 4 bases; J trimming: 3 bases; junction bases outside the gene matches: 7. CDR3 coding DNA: TGTGCCAGCAGTTCCCCACTAGCGGGAGTGAAAGAGACCCAGTACTTC. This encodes CASSSPLAGVKETQYF.

DNA of the CDR3: TGTGCCTGGAGTGTTAGACTATATGGCTACACCTTC. Encoded protein: CAWSVRLYGYTF. This rearrangement joins TRBV30 to TRBJ1-2; no firm D call. Germline assignment: CDR1 GTSNPN and CDR2 SVGIG (reference sequence). This CDR3 has 12 residues. V lost 0 bases and J lost 5, with 7 bases in between.

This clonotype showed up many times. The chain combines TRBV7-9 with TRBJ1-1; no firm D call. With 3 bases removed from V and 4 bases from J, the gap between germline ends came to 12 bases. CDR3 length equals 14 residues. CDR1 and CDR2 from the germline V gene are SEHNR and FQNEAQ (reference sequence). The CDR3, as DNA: TGTGCCAGCAGCTTTGAGGGTATCGTCACTGAAGCTTTCTTT. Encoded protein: CASSFEGIVTEAFF.

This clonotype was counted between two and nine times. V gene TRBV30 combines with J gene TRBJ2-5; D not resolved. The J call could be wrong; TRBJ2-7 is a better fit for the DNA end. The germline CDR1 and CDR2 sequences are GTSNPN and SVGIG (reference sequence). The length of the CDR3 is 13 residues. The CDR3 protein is CAWNSTLGYEQYF. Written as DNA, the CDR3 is TGTGCCTGGAACAGCACGCTGGGCTACGAGCAGTACTTC.

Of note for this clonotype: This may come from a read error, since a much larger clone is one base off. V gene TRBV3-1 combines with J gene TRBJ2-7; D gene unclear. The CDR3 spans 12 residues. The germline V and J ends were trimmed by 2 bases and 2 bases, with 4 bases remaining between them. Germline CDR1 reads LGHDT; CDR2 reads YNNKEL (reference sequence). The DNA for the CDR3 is TGTGCCAGCAGCCAATTCACCTACGAGCAGTACTTC. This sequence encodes CASSQFTYEQYF.

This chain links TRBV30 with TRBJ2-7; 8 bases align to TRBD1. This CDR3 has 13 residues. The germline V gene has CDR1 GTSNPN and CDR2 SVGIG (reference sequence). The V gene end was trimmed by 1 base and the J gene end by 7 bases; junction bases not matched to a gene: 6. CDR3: CAWSGTGTQEQYF. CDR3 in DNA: TGTGCCTGGAGTGGGACAGGGACCCAAGAGCAGTACTTC.

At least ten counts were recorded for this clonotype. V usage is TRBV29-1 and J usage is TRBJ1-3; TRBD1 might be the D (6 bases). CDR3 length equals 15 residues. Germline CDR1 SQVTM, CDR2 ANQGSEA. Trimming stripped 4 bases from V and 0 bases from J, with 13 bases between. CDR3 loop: CSVARDTRSGNTIYF. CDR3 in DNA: TGCAGCGTTGCTCGGGACACTCGCTCTGGAAACACCATATATTTT.